These T cell receptor beta chains were read from a single sample in a study of T-cell reconstitution after alpha-beta-depleted transplantation in children. MiXCR was run by TCRdb on the PCR reads, yielding one entry per CDR3 protein. This table holds under 300,000 distinct CDR3 sequences, 9.7% found once. The sample was PBMCs from the stem cell graft donor, taken from the stem cell graft. The receptors stem from a human donor who donated a stem cell graft to a child with SCID. The CDR3 runs from the conserved cysteine through the conserved F or W. The D gene is left open where the match is weak. Clone size appears in some rows only: once, few, many, or a class for an expanded clone.

j_call v_call d_call clone_size cdr3_nt cdr3_aa
TRBJ2-2 TRBV20-1 NA many TGCAGTGCTAAGACAGGTCGTGACACCGGGGAGCTGTTTTTT CSAKTGRDTGELFF
TRBJ1-5 TRBV28 NA many TGTGCCAGCAGTTTGGTCAAGGGGCAGGGCAATCAGCCCCAGCATTTT CASSLVKGQGNQPQHF
TRBJ1-1 TRBV5-1 NA many TGCGCCAGCAGCTTGACATCGGAAAACACTGAAGCTTTCTTT CASSLTSENTEAFF
TRBJ1-1 TRBV5-5 TRBD1 NA TGTGCCAGCAGCTTGGTTGGGACAGGGGTTGCTTTCTTT CASSLVGTGVAFF
TRBJ1-4 TRBV20-1 NA few TGCAGTGCTAGAGGGGAAAAACTGTTTTTT CSARGEKLFF
TRBJ2-7 TRBV6-5 TRBD1 many TGTGCCAGCAGTTCGGGACAGGGCCTGTACGAGCAGTACTTC CASSSGQGLYEQYF
TRBJ2-5 TRBV5-1 NA many TGCGCCAGCAGCTTGGCAGGGGTTGGGACCCAGTACTTC CASSLAGVGTQYF
TRBJ1-1 TRBV7-3 TRBD1 few TGTGCCAGCAGCTCCGCCGGGACAGGGGCCAGTGAAGCTTTCTTT CASSSAGTGASEAFF
TRBJ2-1 TRBV6-5 TRBD2 few TGTGCCAGCAGTTACTCGACGATGACTAGCGGGGGCAGCTACAATGAGCAGTTCTTC CASSYSTMTSGGSYNEQFF
TRBJ1-6 TRBV20-1 NA many TGCAGTGCTAGAGGTGAGGCGCAGGGAGACTCACCCCTCCACTTT CSARGEAQGDSPLHF
TRBJ2-1 TRBV29-1 NA many TGCAGCGTCGTTACAGGTAGCAATGAGCAGTTCTTC CSVVTGSNEQFF
TRBJ2-3 TRBV7-9 NA many TGTGCCAGCAGCTTAGAGGGCGGTAGCACAGATACGCAGTATTTT CASSLEGGSTDTQYF
TRBJ1-2 TRBV6-1 NA many TGTGCCAGCCACCTCGGGTGGGGGGATGGCTACACCTTC CASHLGWGDGYTF
TRBJ2-7 TRBV5-1 NA many TGCGCCAGCGGGACGGGACGCTCTAACTCCTACGAGCAGTACTTC CASGTGRSNSYEQYF
TRBJ2-1 TRBV30 TRBD2 many TGTGCCTGGAGCACCAGCGGGGGGCTGTACAATGAGCAGTTCTTC CAWSTSGGLYNEQFF
TRBJ1-2 TRBV7-2 TRBD1 many TGTGCCAGCAGCTTACCTGGACAGGGGACATATGGCTACACCTTC CASSLPGQGTYGYTF
TRBJ1-1 TRBV10-3 NA many TGTGCCATCAGTCCAGGGTCGGAGGCTTTCTTT CAISPGSEAFF
TRBJ2-5 TRBV20-1 NA many TGCAGTGCTGAAGGGGACCAAGAGACCCAGTACTTC CSAEGDQETQYF
TRBJ2-7 TRBV20-1 NA many TGCAGTGCTAGAGATTACCCACGGGGCTCTATGCTCGAGCAGTACTTC CSARDYPRGSMLEQYF
TRBJ2-7 TRBV29-1 NA many TGCAGCGCCTCCGGGGCCCGGTCCTACGAGCAGTACTTC CSASGARSYEQYF
TRBJ1-5 TRBV12-3/TRBV12-4 TRBD1 many TGTGCCAGCACTTGGAGACAGGGGCTTAATCAGCCCCAGCATTTT CASTWRQGLNQPQHF
TRBJ1-2 TRBV5-5 TRBD1 many TGTGCCAGCAGCTTGACAGGGGGGACCCCTGACTATGGCTACACCTTC CASSLTGGTPDYGYTF
TRBJ1-4 TRBV5-1 NA many TGCGCCAGCAGCTTGGAGGGGCGTTCAGCAACTAATGAAAAACTGTTTTTT CASSLEGRSATNEKLFF
TRBJ1-5 TRBV7-2 TRBD1 NA TGTGCCAGCAGCTACCGGGACAGGTCTAATCAGCCCCAGCATTTT CASSYRDRSNQPQHF
TRBJ2-5 TRBV12-3/TRBV12-4 NA many TGTGCCAGCAGTTTGCGCATGGAGACCCAGTACTTC CASSLRMETQYF
TRBJ2-3 TRBV20-1 TRBD2 few TGCAGCCTTAGCGGGGGGGCCGTAAGGGGGACAGATACGCAGTATTTT CSLSGGAVRGTDTQYF
TRBJ2-2 TRBV4-2 TRBD2 many TGTGCCAGCAGCTCGAGACTAGCGGGGGGCATGAACACCGGGGAGCTGTTTTTT CASSSRLAGGMNTGELFF
TRBJ2-7 TRBV7-2 TRBD1 few TGTGCCAGCAGCTCCGACGGGACAGGGGCTTACGAGCAGTACTTC CASSSDGTGAYEQYF
TRBJ2-1 TRBV5-1 TRBD1 many TGCGCCAGCAGCTTGAGACAGGGAAAAGTCCCACATCCGCAGTTCTTC CASSLRQGKVPHPQFF
TRBJ2-2 TRBV5-1 NA many TGCGCCAGCAAGTACACCGGGGAGCTGTTTTTT CASKYTGELFF
TRBJ1-6 TRBV15 NA many TGTGCCACCAGCAGCGGTCGTGACAGCTATAATTCACCCCTCCACTTT CATSSGRDSYNSPLHF
TRBJ2-1 TRBV7-9 NA NA TGTGCCAGCCTTGGGGGCGCCTACAATGAGCAGTTCTTC CASLGGAYNEQFF
TRBJ1-4 TRBV20-1 NA many TGCAGTGCTACTAGGGGTGAAAAACTGTTTTTT CSATRGEKLFF
TRBJ1-1 TRBV5-1 NA many TGCGCCAGCAGCGGGGACCCATCAGGGACTGAAGCTTTCTTT CASSGDPSGTEAFF
TRBJ1-2 TRBV6-1 NA many TGTGCCAGCAGCCCCACCTGGGGGCCGAACGGCTATGGCTACACCTTC CASSPTWGPNGYGYTF
TRBJ1-5 TRBV5-5 NA NA TGTGCCAGCAGCTTGGAATGGGGAAGAGAGCCCCAGCATTTT CASSLEWGREPQHF
TRBJ1-1 TRBV6-5 NA many TGTGCCAGCAGTTACGGCAGGGGACTGAACACTGAAGCTTTCTTT CASSYGRGLNTEAFF
TRBJ1-5 TRBV5-1 NA many TGCGCCAGCAGCTTGGAAGGAGCTCCCAATCAGCCCCAGCATTTT CASSLEGAPNQPQHF
TRBJ2-3 TRBV20-1 NA many TGCAGTGCTAGTAATTTCGGAGCGAGGGGAGCAGATACGCAGTATTTT CSASNFGARGADTQYF
TRBJ1-2 TRBV5-6 TRBD1 many TGTGCCAGCAGCTTTTATTTGACAGGGGAAGCTAACTATGGCTACACCTTC CASSFYLTGEANYGYTF
TRBJ2-1 TRBV5-1 TRBD2 many TGCGCCAGCAGCTTGACTAGCGGGGGGGCCTACAATGAGCAGTTCTTC CASSLTSGGAYNEQFF
TRBJ2-3 TRBV15 NA many TGTGCCACCAGACAGGGTACGGCGGGGGATACGCAGTATTTT CATRQGTAGDTQYF